This paragraph reports one T cell receptor (beta chain). Trimming shortened V by 0 bases and J by 2 bases, and 19 bases separated the two germline ends. Germline assignment: CDR1 LGHNA and CDR2 YSLEER. The CDR3 loop spans 18 amino acids. Sequencing was performed with immunoSEQ multiplex PCR; in TCRdb, only in-frame clones are kept and a portion is missing. The sample has 100,000 to 150,000 clones; about 87% are singletons. The data were taken from a study of T cell responses to AZD1222 COVID-19 vaccine. Sequenced here: peripheral blood, sampled on day 0 of AZD1222 vaccination. The chain carries TRBV4-3 and TRBJ2-5, with D maybe TRBD2 (6 bases). This clonotype was sampled from an adult in good health. CDR3 nucleotides: TGCGCCAGCAGCCAAGATTTGGTTTTTAGCGGCAGACAAGAGACCCAGTACTTC. Translating it yields CASSQDLVFSGRQETQYF.